The 10 T cell receptor beta chains reported below all come from one sample, sequenced in a study of identifying expanded T cells in peripheral blood. The repertoire was sequenced with immunoSEQ multiplex PCR; TCRdb's copy has only in-frame clones and lacks some. The sample consists of 120,000 or so clones, 84% of them appearing once. The sequenced sample consisted of blood. Source of these receptors: a person between 18 and 69 years old in good health.

The rearrangement uses TRBV27 and TRBJ2-7; 10 bases map to TRBD2. The germline CDR1 and CDR2 sequences are MNHEY and SMNVEV (reference sequence). V trimming: 6 bases; J trimming: 3 bases; junction bases outside the gene matches: 11. The CDR3 spans 16 residues. CDR3 amino acids: CASRAASGGNLYEQYF. The CDR3 nucleotides read TGTGCCAGCAGGGCGGCTAGCGGGGGAAATCTCTACGAGCAGTACTTC.

The rearrangement uses TRBV4-1 and TRBJ2-1; D uncertain. V lost 0 bases and J lost 9, with 9 bases in between. CDR1 and CDR2 from the germline V gene are MGHRA and YSYEKL. CDR3 size: 13 residues. The CDR3 sequence is CASSQEGYLEQFF. In DNA form, the CDR3 reads TGCGCCAGCAGCCAAGAAGGGTATCTTGAGCAGTTCTTC.

V usage is TRBV7-9 and J usage is TRBJ1-1; D remains unclear. V lost 1 base and J lost 1, with 16 bases in between. The CDR3 sequence is 17 residues long. The germline V gene encodes CDR1 SEHNR and CDR2 FQNEAQ (reference sequence). The CDR3 here is CASSLGSISLGNTEAFF. Written as DNA, the CDR3 is TGTGCCAGCAGCTTAGGGTCCATTAGTCTGGGGAACACTGAAGCTTTCTTT.

The V call is TRBV7-2, the J call TRBJ2-4, with a tentative D call TRBD1 (6 bases). Per germline, CDR1 SGHTA and CDR2 FQGNSA. Trimming took off 4 bases at V and 0 bases at J, with 13 bases between the two ends. CDR3 size: 16 residues. The CDR3 coding sequence is TGTGCCAGCAGCTCACGGGACACATTAGCCAAAAACATTCAGTACTTC. Its translation is CASSSRDTLAKNIQYF.

This chain links TRBV2 with TRBJ1-1; 9 bases fit TRBD1. V lost 4 bases, J lost 5 bases, and 5 bases stayed unmatched. The CDR3 spans 14 residues. From germline, CDR1 is SNHLY and CDR2 FYNNEI. In nucleotides, the CDR3 is TGTGCCAGCAGTGCGGACAGGGGCTGGACTGAAGCTTTCTTT. Protein: CASSADRGWTEAFF.

V usage is TRBV6-6 and J usage is TRBJ2-2; no clear D. Trimming stripped 6 bases from V and 1 base from J, with 6 bases between. Germline CDR1 is MNHNY and CDR2 is SVGAGI (reference sequence). CDR3 length: 13 residues. The CDR3 DNA follows: TGTGCCAGCAGACAGTTGAACACCGGGGAGCTGTTTTTT. It translates to CASRQLNTGELFF.

V gene TRBV6-1 combines with J gene TRBJ1-1; weak D call: TRBD1 (6 bases). The CDR3 is 11 residues long. Trimming took off 6 bases at V and 7 bases at J, with 9 bases between the two ends. Germline assignment: CDR1 MNHNS and CDR2 SASEGT. DNA of the CDR3: TGTGCCAGCAGACGGACAGTTGAAGCTTTCTTT. Protein product: CASRRTVEAFF.

The chain links TRBV30 to TRBJ2-7; TRBD1 matches 8 bases. Per the germline V gene, CDR1 is GTSNPN and CDR2 is SVGIG (reference sequence). The CDR3 is made up of 14 amino acids. V lost 0 bases and J lost 6; bases outside the gene matches: 7. The CDR3 DNA is TGTGCCTGGAGTGTAGGTGGGACAGGAACCGAGCAGTACTTC. It is translated as CAWSVGGTGTEQYF.

In its sample, this clone was seen a few times. This sample includes further DNA sequences coding for the same CDR3. The chain is built from TRBV18 and TRBJ1-1; D unclear. Germline V CDR1 and CDR2: KGHSH, LQKENI. Trimming took 0 bases from V and 0 from J, leaving 2 bases between them. The CDR3 has 13 amino acids. CDR3 in DNA: TGTGCCAGCTCACCACCGGTGAACACTGAAGCTTTCTTT. Its translation: CASSPPVNTEAFF.

The rearrangement links TRBV19 to TRBJ1-1; D remains unclear. Germline CDR1 reads LNHDA; CDR2 reads SQIVND (reference sequence). The CDR3 sequence is 14 residues long. Trimming removed 6 bases from V and 0 bases from J, with 11 bases in between. The CDR3 loop is CASRPVSLNTEAFF. The CDR3 nucleotides read TGTGCCAGTAGACCAGTCAGCCTGAACACTGAAGCTTTCTTT.